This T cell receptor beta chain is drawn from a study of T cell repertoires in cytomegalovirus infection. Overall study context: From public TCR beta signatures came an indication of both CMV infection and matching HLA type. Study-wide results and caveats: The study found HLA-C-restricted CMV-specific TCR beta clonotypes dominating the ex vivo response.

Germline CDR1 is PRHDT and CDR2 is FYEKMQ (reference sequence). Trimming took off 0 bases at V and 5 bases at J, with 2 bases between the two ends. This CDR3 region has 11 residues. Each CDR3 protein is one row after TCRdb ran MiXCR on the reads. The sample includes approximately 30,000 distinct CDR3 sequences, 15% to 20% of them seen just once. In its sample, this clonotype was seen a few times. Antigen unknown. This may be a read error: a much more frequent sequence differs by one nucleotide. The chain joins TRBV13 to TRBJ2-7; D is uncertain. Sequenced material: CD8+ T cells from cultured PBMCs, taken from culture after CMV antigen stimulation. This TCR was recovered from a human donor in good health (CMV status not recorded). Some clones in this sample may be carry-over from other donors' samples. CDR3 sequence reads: CASSLGHEQYF. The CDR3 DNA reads TGTGCCAGCAGCTTAGGCCACGAGCAGTACTTC.